The 32 T cell receptor beta chains below all came from one sample that was sequenced in a study of CD8+CD57+ T cells in acquired aplastic anemia. The TCR beta profiling, which covered VDJ combination and CDR3 sequence, was carried out using genomic DNA as the template. TCRdb processed the reads anew with MiXCR; each CDR3 protein has one entry. The sample has 150,000 to 200,000 distinct CDR3 sequences; 55% to 80% are singletons. Sequences were obtained from sorted CD4+, CD8+, or CD8+CD57+ T cells (not recorded which) from PBMCs. These receptors originate from a human donor in good health.

The chain has TRBV9 and TRBJ2-3, with D tentatively TRBD2 (6 bases). This CDR3 has 17 amino acids. The V gene lost 4 bases and the J gene lost 5 bases, with 23 bases spanning the gap. Germline assignment: CDR1 SGDLS and CDR2 YYNGEE. The CDR3 bases are TGTGCCAGCAGCCTATCAGCCCGCGGGATATGGAGAGATACGCAGTATTTT. Its translation is CASSLSARGIWRDTQYF.

This clonotype was observed many times. The chain is built from TRBV11-1 and TRBJ2-1, with TRBD2 matching 10 bases. V was clipped by 0 bases and J by 9 bases; unmatched bases: 2. CDR1 and CDR2 from the germline V gene are SGHAT and FQDESV (reference sequence). The CDR3 loop spans 14 amino acids. The CDR3 DNA sequence: TGTGCCAGCAGCTTAGCTTCTAGCGGGAGTGAGCAGTTCTTC. This gives the protein CASSLASSGSEQFF.

The V gene is TRBV19, the J gene TRBJ1-5; perhaps TRBD1 as D (5 bases). Trimming removed 4 bases at V and 7 bases at J, with 8 bases between. CDR3 length: 12 amino acids. Germline-derived CDR1 and CDR2 are LNHDA and SQIVND (reference sequence). Written as DNA, the CDR3 is TGTGCCAGTAGTACCGGACACCAGCCCCAGCATTTT. This gives the protein CASSTGHQPQHF.

This clonotype showed up just a few times. The chain joins TRBV7-8 to TRBJ2-5, with unresolved D. Germline values: CDR1 SGHVS, CDR2 FQNEAQ. Trimming shortened V by 1 base and J by 4 bases, and 13 bases separated the two germline ends. This CDR3 region has 15 residues. The CDR3 DNA follows: TGTGCCAGCAGCTTAGGAGTTAGCATGGGAGAGACCCAGTACTTC. This encodes CASSLGVSMGETQYF.

This clonotype was recorded only once. The chain combines TRBV9 with TRBJ2-1; 8 bases map to TRBD2. This CDR3 is built from 14 residues. Germline CDR1 and CDR2: SGDLS and YYNGEE. Trimming at V came to 0 bases and at J to 9 bases, leaving 5 bases not matched to a gene. As DNA, the CDR3 is TGTGCCAGCAGCGTAGGCCTAGCGGGCTCTGAGCAGTTCTTC. This sequence encodes CASSVGLAGSEQFF.

The rearrangement joins TRBV27 to TRBJ1-1; D perhaps matches TRBD1 (5 bases). The CDR3 extends over 14 amino acids. The germline gives CDR1 MNHEY, CDR2 SMNVEV (reference sequence). Trimming shortened V by 3 bases and J by 2 bases, and 10 bases separated the two germline ends. The CDR3 nucleotides read TGTGCCAGCAGTTTGAGGGGCTACAACACTGAAGCTTTCTTT. It encodes CASSLRGYNTEAFF.

V is TRBV7-9 and J is TRBJ2-2, with D uncertain. There are 15 residues in the CDR3. V lost 3 bases and J lost 4, with 12 bases in between. The germline V gene encodes CDR1 SEHNR and CDR2 FQNEAQ (reference sequence). In DNA form, the CDR3 reads TGTGCCAGCAGCTTTAGTGAGGCGGCCACCGGGGAGCTGTTTTTT. Protein: CASSFSEAATGELFF.

The chain joins TRBV10-2 to TRBJ1-1, with unresolved D. With 0 bases removed from V and 8 bases from J, the gap between germline ends came to 4 bases. Germline V gene data show CDR1 as WSHSY and CDR2 as SAAADI. The CDR3 sequence is 11 residues long. The CDR3 reads CASSESLEAFF. DNA of the CDR3: TGCGCCAGCAGTGAGTCGCTAGAAGCTTTCTTT.

This clonotype was counted only a few times. A read error is possible here, since a much larger clone lies one base away. V is TRBV9 and J is TRBJ2-7; 7 bases are a match to TRBD1. CDR3 length: 15 amino acids. Germline V CDR1 and CDR2: SGDLS, YYNGEE. Trimming took 0 bases from V and 0 from J; bases not matched to a gene: 3. In nucleotides, the CDR3 is TGTGCCAGCAGCGTAGGTTACAGGGGCTCCTACGAGCAGTACTTC. As protein: CASSVGYRGSYEQYF.

This clonotype was recorded a few times. This may be a read error: a much more frequent sequence differs by one nucleotide. The chain combines TRBV12-3 or TRBV12-4 with TRBJ2-5, with TRBD2 as a possible D gene (7 bases). This CDR3 has 16 amino acids. The V end was cut by 1 base, the J end by 5 bases, with 17 bases between. CDR3 residues: CASSLGFGGRGETQYF. CDR3 bases: TGTGCCAGCAGTTTAGGTTTCGGGGGGCGCGGGGAGACCCAGTACTTC.

CDR3 sequence: CATSESGTDGYTF. CDR3 bases: TGTGCCACCAGTGAGTCCGGGACAGATGGCTACACCTTC. The rearrangement links TRBV24-1 to TRBJ1-2; TRBD1 matches at 7 bases. The CDR3 totals 13 residues. Germline V lookup: CDR1 KGHDR, CDR2 SFDVKD. V lost 4 bases to trimming and J lost 6 bases; unmatched junction nucleotides: 4.

The chain links TRBV7-2 to TRBJ2-3; no clear D. Germline V CDR1 and CDR2: SGHTA, FQGNSA. This CDR3 contains 15 residues. V lost 5 bases, J lost 1 base, and 13 bases lay in between. CDR3 sequence (DNA): TGTGCCAGCAGCCTAGGGTTTGCGGGCACAGATACGCAGTATTTT. It is translated as CASSLGFAGTDTQYF.

The V gene is TRBV7-9, the J gene TRBJ2-3; TRBD2 might be the D (5 bases). Per germline, CDR1 SEHNR and CDR2 FQNEAQ (reference sequence). The CDR3 is made up of 16 amino acids. The V end lost 5 bases, the J end lost 6 bases, and 21 bases lay between the germline ends. The CDR3 region has the DNA TGTGCCAGCAGCCCACGACTAACAGCGGCCACCGATACGCAGTATTTT. This translates into CASSPRLTAATDTQYF.

The genes are TRBV19 and TRBJ1-6; D is uncertain. The V gene lost 10 bases and the J gene lost 0 bases, with 16 bases spanning the gap. Germline CDR1 LNHDA, CDR2 SQIVND (reference sequence). This CDR3 is 16 amino acids long. Written as DNA, the CDR3 is TGTGCCACCTCCGGACGGACGAGCTCCTATAATTCACCCCTCCACTTT. Translation gives CATSGRTSSYNSPLHF.

The chain recombines TRBV7-6 with TRBJ2-7, with 7 bases aligning to TRBD2. Germline V gives CDR1 SGHVS, CDR2 FNYEAQ. V shed 5 bases and J 1 base; nucleotides not matched to a gene: 5. The CDR3 has 14 residues. The CDR3 DNA reads TGTGCCAGCAGCCCCAACGGGGGGTCCTACGAGCAGTACTTC. Its translation is CASSPNGGSYEQYF.

V is TRBV24-1 and J is TRBJ2-1; possible D gene TRBD2, 5 bases. This CDR3 region has 14 residues. CDR1 is KGHDR and CDR2 is SFDVKD in the germline V gene. V was cut by 7 bases and J by 0 bases, with 9 bases left in between. The DNA for the CDR3 is TGTGCCACCAGCAGCGGAAACTCCTACAATGAGCAGTTCTTC. Translated: CATSSGNSYNEQFF.

J is TRBJ2-7 and V is TRBV24-1; D ambiguous. Trimming left V 11 bases short and J 1 base short, with 14 bases between. The germline V gene encodes CDR1 KGHDR and CDR2 SFDVKD. The CDR3 has 13 residues. The CDR3 region is CASSPGPSYEQYF. In nucleotides, the CDR3 is TGTGCCAGCAGCCCGGGTCCTTCCTACGAGCAGTACTTC.

The rearrangement joins TRBV29-1 to TRBJ2-7; 10 nucleotides agree with TRBD1. The CDR3 has 13 amino acids. The germline CDR1 and CDR2 sequences are SQVTM and ANQGSEA. V lost 4 bases, J lost 3 bases, and 3 bases stayed unmatched. The CDR3 loop reads CSVGGTGDYEQYF. CDR3 nucleotides: TGCAGCGTTGGGGGGACAGGGGACTACGAGCAGTACTTC.

This sequence joins TRBV7-9 and TRBJ1-5; 9 nucleotides line up with TRBD1. This CDR3 comprises 15 residues. V gave up 1 base and J gave up 6 bases; unmatched junction bases: 4. Germline CDR1 reads SEHNR; CDR2 reads FQNEAQ (reference sequence). The DNA for the CDR3 is TGTGCCAGCAGCTTAGGTGCGGACAGGGGTCAGCCCCAGCATTTT. Amino acid sequence: CASSLGADRGQPQHF.

The genes are TRBV7-9 and TRBJ2-1; 10 bases align to TRBD2. The CDR3 consists of 15 residues. CDR1 and CDR2 (germline): SEHNR, FQNEAQ (reference sequence). V lost 1 base and J lost 8; bases outside the gene matches: 5. The CDR3 sequence is CASSLDASGSDEQFF. For the CDR3, the DNA is TGTGCCAGCAGCTTAGATGCTAGCGGGAGCGATGAGCAGTTCTTC. Using reference TRBV7-9 and TRBJ2-1 for the parts outside the CDR3, the full variable domain is DTGVSQNPRHKITKRGQNVTFRCDPISEHNRLYWYRQTLGQGPEFLTYFQNEAQLEKSRLLSDRFSAERPKGSFSTLEIQRTEQGDSAMYLCASSLDASGSDEQFFGPGTRLTVL.

This clonotype has ten or more counts. This sequence joins TRBV6-1 and TRBJ2-3; no firm D call. Trimming shortened V by 6 bases and J by 0 bases, and 13 bases separated the two germline ends. The CDR3 runs 15 residues. In germline, CDR1 is MNHNS, CDR2 SASEGT. The CDR3 nucleotides are TGTGCCAGCAGAACACTAACATCTAGCACAGATACGCAGTATTTT. Translation gives CASRTLTSSTDTQYF.

V gene TRBV20-1 combines with J gene TRBJ2-1; D gene uncertain. Trimming shortened V by 0 bases and J by 4 bases, and 13 bases separated the two germline ends. This CDR3 contains 15 residues. Looked up from germline, CDR1 is DFQATT and CDR2 is SNEGSKA (reference sequence). CDR3: CSARERRLRYNEQFF. The CDR3 region has the DNA TGCAGTGCTAGAGAGCGCAGGCTTAGATACAATGAGCAGTTCTTC.

The chain has TRBV20-1 and TRBJ2-1; perhaps TRBD2 as D (6 bases). The germline CDR1 and CDR2 sequences are DFQATT and SNEGSKA (reference sequence). V lost 4 bases and J lost 9, with 10 bases in between. The CDR3 covers 11 residues. The CDR3 sequence: CSATRGGEQFF. Written as DNA, the CDR3 is TGCAGTGCTACGAGGGGAGGTGAGCAGTTCTTC.

The chain couples TRBV7-9 to TRBJ2-1; D uncertain. The germline CDR1 and CDR2 sequences are SEHNR and FQNEAQ (reference sequence). CDR3 length equals 13 residues. Trimming took off 6 bases at V and 12 bases at J, with 18 bases between the two ends. CDR3 sequence (DNA): TGTGCCAGCAGTCCATGGGAAGGGTATGGGCAGTTCTTC. Translation: CASSPWEGYGQFF.

V and J are TRBV7-9 and TRBJ2-1; D tentatively fits TRBD1 or TRBD2 (5 bases each). Germline V gene lookup returns CDR1 SEHNR and CDR2 FQNEAQ (reference sequence). V dropped 0 bases and J dropped 15 bases, with 12 bases sitting between them. The length of the CDR3 is 12 residues. DNA for the CDR3: TGTGCCAGCAGCTTAGCGCCAGGGAGCGGGTTCTTC. Amino acid sequence: CASSLAPGSGFF.

This chain links TRBV2 with TRBJ1-6; TRBD1 matches 9 bases. The V segment lost 10 bases and the J segment 6 bases; nucleotides outside the gene matches: 10. CDR1 is SNHLY and CDR2 is FYNNEI in the germline V gene. The CDR3 length is 15 residues. Here the CDR3 reads CANSPDRGFNSPLHF. For the CDR3, the DNA is TGTGCCAATTCCCCCGACAGGGGGTTTAATTCACCCCTCCACTTT.

This clonotype showed up many times. V and J are TRBV4-3 and TRBJ2-5; no firm D call. Germline CDR1 reads LGHNA; CDR2 reads YSLEER. Deletions cut 1 base from V and 1 base from J, with 10 bases between. The CDR3 contains 15 residues. The CDR3 here is CASSQGVGSQETQYF. CDR3 nucleotides: TGCGCCAGCAGCCAAGGGGTAGGGTCCCAAGAGACCCAGTACTTC.

Details on this clonotype: A junction boundary mismatches the germline segment, possibly from a read error. The rearrangement uses TRBV20-1 and TRBJ2-5; TRBD2 matches 13 bases. The CDR3 has 16 residues. The germline gives CDR1 DFQATT, CDR2 SNEGSKA (reference sequence). The CDR3 here is CSATSGRARDQETQYF. The CDR3 nucleotides are TGCAGCGCTACTAGCGGGAGGGCCCGGGATCAAGAGACCCAGTACTTC.

This clonotype occurred once. The chain uses TRBV9 and TRBJ2-3; D may be TRBD2 (6 bases). CDR3 size: 15 residues. Trimming stripped 2 bases from V and 2 bases from J, with 12 bases between. Germline V gene data show CDR1 as SGDLS and CDR2 as YYNGEE. This chain's CDR3 is CASSVGLPNTDTQYF. Here the CDR3 DNA reads TGTGCCAGCAGCGTCGGACTACCTAACACAGATACGCAGTATTTT.

This clonotype was counted at least ten times. The V and J genes are TRBV2 and TRBJ2-7; tentative D call: TRBD1 (6 bases). From germline, CDR1 is SNHLY and CDR2 FYNNEI. The CDR3 loop spans 11 amino acids. Trimming removed 6 bases from V and 6 bases from J, with 9 bases in between. CDR3 nucleotides: TGTGCCAGCAGAGGGGGTATCGAGCAGTACTTC. This gives the protein CASRGGIEQYF.

This clonotype was observed a handful of times. The chain links TRBV9 to TRBJ2-7; the match to TRBD2 covers 7 bases. Unmatched junction bases numbered 6, after V lost 4 bases and J lost 2 bases. Germline V lookup: CDR1 SGDLS, CDR2 YYNGEE. This CDR3 region has 14 residues. The CDR3 region has the DNA TGTGCCAGCAGCCGAGCTAGCGGAGCCTACGAGCAGTACTTC. This codes for CASSRASGAYEQYF.

The chain carries TRBV7-9 and TRBJ2-7; the D is unclear. Trimming removed 4 bases from V and 3 bases from J, with 7 bases in between. CDR1 and CDR2 (germline): SEHNR, FQNEAQ (reference sequence). This CDR3 is built from 12 residues. CDR3 protein: CASSSDIYEQYF. CDR3 DNA sequence: TGTGCCAGCAGCTCCGACATCTACGAGCAGTACTTC.